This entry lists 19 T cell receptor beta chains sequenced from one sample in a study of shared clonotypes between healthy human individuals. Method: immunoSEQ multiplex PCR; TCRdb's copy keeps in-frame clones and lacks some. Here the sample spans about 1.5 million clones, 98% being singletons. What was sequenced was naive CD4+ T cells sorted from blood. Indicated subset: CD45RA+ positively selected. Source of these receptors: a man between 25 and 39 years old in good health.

CDR3 nucleotide sequence: TGTGCCAGCAGGGTAGCGGGTTCCTACAATGAGCAGTTCTTC. Amino acid sequence: CASRVAGSYNEQFF. This rearrangement joins TRBV6-1 to TRBJ2-1; TRBD2 matches 7 bases. Germline lookup yields CDR1 MNHNS and CDR2 SASEGT. The CDR3 consists of 14 residues. With V trimmed by 6 bases and J by 1 base, 3 bases remained unmatched.

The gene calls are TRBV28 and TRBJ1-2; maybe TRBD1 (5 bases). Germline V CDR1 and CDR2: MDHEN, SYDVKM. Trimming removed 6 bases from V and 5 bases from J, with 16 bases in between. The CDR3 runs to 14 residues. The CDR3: CASSLPPGLYGYTF. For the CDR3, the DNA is TGTGCCAGCAGCTTACCCCCGGGACTTTATGGCTACACCTTC.

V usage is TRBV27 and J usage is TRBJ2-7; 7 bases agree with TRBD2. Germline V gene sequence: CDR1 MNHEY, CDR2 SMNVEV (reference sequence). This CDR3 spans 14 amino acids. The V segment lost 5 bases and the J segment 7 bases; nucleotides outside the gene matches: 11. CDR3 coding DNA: TGTGCCAGCAGTGCCCTAGCGGATTCGGGTGAGCAGTACTTC. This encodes CASSALADSGEQYF.

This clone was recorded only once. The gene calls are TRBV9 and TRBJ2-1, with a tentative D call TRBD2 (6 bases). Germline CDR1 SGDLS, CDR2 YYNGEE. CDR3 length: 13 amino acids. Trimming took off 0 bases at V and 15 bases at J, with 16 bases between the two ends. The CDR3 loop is CASSVELGTGVFF. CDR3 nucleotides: TGTGCCAGCAGCGTAGAACTGGGAACGGGGGTGTTCTTC.

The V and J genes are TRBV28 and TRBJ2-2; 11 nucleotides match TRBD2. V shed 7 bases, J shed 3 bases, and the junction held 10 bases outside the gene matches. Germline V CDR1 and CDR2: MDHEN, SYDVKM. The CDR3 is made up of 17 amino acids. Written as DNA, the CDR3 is TGTGCCAGCATCGGTAGCGGGAGGGCCTTCTACACCGGGGAGCTGTTTTTT. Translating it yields CASIGSGRAFYTGELFF.

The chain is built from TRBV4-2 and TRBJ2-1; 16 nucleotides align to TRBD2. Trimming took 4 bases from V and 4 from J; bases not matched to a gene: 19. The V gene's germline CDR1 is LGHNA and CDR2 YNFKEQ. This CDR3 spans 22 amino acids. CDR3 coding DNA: TGTGCCAGCAGCCCCGGGACTAGCGGGAGGGCCAGTATCGTCCCCCATTACAATGAGCAGTTCTTC. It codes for CASSPGTSGRASIVPHYNEQFF.

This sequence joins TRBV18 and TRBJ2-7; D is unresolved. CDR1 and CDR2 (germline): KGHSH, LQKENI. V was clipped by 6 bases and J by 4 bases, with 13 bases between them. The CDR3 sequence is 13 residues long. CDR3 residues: CASSRLGYYEQYF. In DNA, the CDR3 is TGTGCCAGCTCCCGTCTGGGGTATTACGAGCAGTACTTC.

CDR3 DNA sequence: TGTGCCAGCAGCGTAGCGGGAGAAATCTACGAGCAGTACTTC. It encodes CASSVAGEIYEQYF. V usage is TRBV9 and J usage is TRBJ2-7, with D perhaps matching TRBD2 (6 bases). CDR3 size: 14 residues. Germline CDR1 SGDLS, CDR2 YYNGEE. V was pared by 0 bases and J by 3 bases, with 10 bases between. Together with reference TRBV9 and TRBJ2-7, the CDR3 gives the full variable domain: DSGVTQTPKHLITATGQRVTLRCSPRSGDLSVYWYQQSLDQGLQFLIQYYNGEERAKGNILERFSAQQFPDLHSELNLSSLELGDSALYFCASSVAGEIYEQYFGPGTRLTVT.

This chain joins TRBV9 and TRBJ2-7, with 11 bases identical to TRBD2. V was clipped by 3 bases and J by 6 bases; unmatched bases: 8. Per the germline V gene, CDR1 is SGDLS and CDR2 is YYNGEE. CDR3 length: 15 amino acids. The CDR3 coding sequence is TGTGCCAGCAGCGCTGGTACTAGCGGGAGTTTCGAGCAGTACTTC. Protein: CASSAGTSGSFEQYF.

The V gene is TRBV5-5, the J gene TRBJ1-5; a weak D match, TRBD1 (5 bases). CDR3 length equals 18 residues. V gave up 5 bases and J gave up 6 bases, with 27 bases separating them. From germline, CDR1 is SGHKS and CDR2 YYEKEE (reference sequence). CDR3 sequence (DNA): TGTGCCAGCAGGAGGGGTGCGGTCACAGGATATGACGGTCAGCCCCAGCATTTT. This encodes CASRRGAVTGYDGQPQHF.

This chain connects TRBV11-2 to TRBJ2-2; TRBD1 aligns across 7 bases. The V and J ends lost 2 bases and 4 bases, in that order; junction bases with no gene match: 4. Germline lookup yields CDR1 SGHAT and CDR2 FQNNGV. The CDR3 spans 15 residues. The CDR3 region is CASSLRQGPTGELFF. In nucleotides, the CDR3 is TGTGCCAGCAGCTTACGACAGGGACCCACCGGGGAGCTGTTTTTT.

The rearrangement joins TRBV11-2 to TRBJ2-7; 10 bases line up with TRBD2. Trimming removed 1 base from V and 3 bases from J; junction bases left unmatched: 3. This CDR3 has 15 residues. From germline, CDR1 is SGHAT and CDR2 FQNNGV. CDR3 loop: CASSLALAGIYEQYF. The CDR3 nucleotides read TGTGCCAGCAGCTTAGCACTAGCGGGAATCTACGAGCAGTACTTC.

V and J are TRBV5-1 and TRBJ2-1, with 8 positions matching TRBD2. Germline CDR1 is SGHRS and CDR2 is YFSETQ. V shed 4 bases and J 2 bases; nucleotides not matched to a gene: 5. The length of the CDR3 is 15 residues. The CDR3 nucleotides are TGCGCCAGCAGCCCCATGACTAGCGCCTACAATGAGCAGTTCTTC. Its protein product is CASSPMTSAYNEQFF.

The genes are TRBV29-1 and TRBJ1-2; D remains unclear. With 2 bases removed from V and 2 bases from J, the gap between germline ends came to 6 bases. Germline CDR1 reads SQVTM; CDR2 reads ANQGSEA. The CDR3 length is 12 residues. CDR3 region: CSVETGNYGYTF. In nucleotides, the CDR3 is TGCAGCGTTGAAACGGGGAACTATGGCTACACCTTC.

The CDR3 region is CASSRDRGLPSTGEQYF. CDR3 DNA sequence: TGTGCCAGCAGTCGGGACAGGGGCCTCCCTAGTACGGGGGAGCAGTACTTC. The V and J genes are TRBV2 and TRBJ2-7; 10 bases are a match to TRBD1. Germline CDR1 is SNHLY and CDR2 is FYNNEI. The J segment lost 7 bases and the V segment lost 5 bases, leaving 17 bases of the junction unmatched. The CDR3 is made up of 17 amino acids.

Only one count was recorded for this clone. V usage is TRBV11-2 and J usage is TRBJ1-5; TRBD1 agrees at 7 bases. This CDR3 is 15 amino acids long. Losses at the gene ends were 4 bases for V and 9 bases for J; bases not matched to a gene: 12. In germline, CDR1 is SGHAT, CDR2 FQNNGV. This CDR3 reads CASSSGQTDRTPQHF. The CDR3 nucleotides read TGTGCCAGCAGCTCGGGACAGACCGATCGTACGCCCCAGCATTTT.

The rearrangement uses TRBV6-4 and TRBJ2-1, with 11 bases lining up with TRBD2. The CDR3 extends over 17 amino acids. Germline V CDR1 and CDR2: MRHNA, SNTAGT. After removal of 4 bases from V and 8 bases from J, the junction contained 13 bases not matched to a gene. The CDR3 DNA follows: TGTGCCAGCAGTGCCACCTCCCTAGCGGGAGGCCGCGATGAGCAGTTCTTC. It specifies CASSATSLAGGRDEQFF.

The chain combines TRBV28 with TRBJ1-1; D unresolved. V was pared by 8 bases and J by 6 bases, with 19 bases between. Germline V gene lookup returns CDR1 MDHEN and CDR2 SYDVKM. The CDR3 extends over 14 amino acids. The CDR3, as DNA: TGTGCCAGCGAAACGGGTGCAGGACTCTCTGAAGCTTTCTTT. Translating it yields CASETGAGLSEAFF.

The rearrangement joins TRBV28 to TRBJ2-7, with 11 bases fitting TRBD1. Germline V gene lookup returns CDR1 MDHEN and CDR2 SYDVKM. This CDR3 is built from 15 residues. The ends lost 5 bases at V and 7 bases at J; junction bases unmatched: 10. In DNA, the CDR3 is TGTGCCAGCAGTCCGCGTGGACAGGGGGCGAGAGAGCAGTACTTC. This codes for CASSPRGQGAREQYF.